A selection of T cell receptor beta chains follows, all from one sample in a study of T cells in Graves' hyperthyroidism and ophthalmopathy. TCRdb re-analysed the multiplex PCR reads in MiXCR, keeping a single row per CDR3 protein. There are hundreds of thousands of distinct CDR3 sequences in the sample; 45% occur only once, and more than 7% lies in the top ten. Sequencing input: peripheral blood or thyroid tissue (not recorded which). These receptors were obtained from an adult man with Graves' disease, either hyperthyroidism or ophthalmopathy (not recorded which). CDR3s include the opening cysteine and the closing phenylalanine or tryptophan. The order of the fields is CDR3 DNA, CDR3 protein, J gene, D gene, V gene, CDR3 length, clone size. The D gene is left open where the match is weak. Size values are once, few and many counts, or a class for expanded clones, and some rows have none.

CDR3 DNA: TGTGCCAGCATGGCCAACACCGCAACTAATGAAAAACTGTTTTTT
CDR3 protein: CASMANTATNEKLFF
J gene: TRBJ1-4
D gene: -
V gene: TRBV2
CDR3 length: 15
clone size: many

CDR3 DNA: TGTGCCAGCAGTCCTCCCACCCCATTGACAGGCGTGGAGACCCAGTACTTC
CDR3 protein: CASSPPTPLTGVETQYF
J gene: TRBJ2-5
D gene: -
V gene: TRBV6-5
CDR3 length: 17
clone size: -

CDR3 DNA: TGTGCCAGCAGTCGGGACAGGGGGCTGAATCAGCCCCAGCATTTT
CDR3 protein: CASSRDRGLNQPQHF
J gene: TRBJ1-5
D gene: TRBD1
V gene: TRBV12-3/TRBV12-4
CDR3 length: 15
clone size: -

CDR3 DNA: TGTGCCAGCAGCTTGGTCCTAGCGGGAGTCTTCGGGGAGCTGTTTTTT
CDR3 protein: CASSLVLAGVFGELFF
J gene: TRBJ2-2
D gene: TRBD2
V gene: TRBV7-9
CDR3 length: 16
clone size: -

CDR3 DNA: TGTGCCATCAGAGGGACGGGTGATGAAAAACTGTTTTTT
CDR3 protein: CAIRGTGDEKLFF
J gene: TRBJ1-4
D gene: -
V gene: TRBV12-3/TRBV12-4
CDR3 length: 13
clone size: -

CDR3 DNA: TGTGCCAGCAGCTTAGTACCTAACACTGAAGCTTTCTTT
CDR3 protein: CASSLVPNTEAFF
J gene: TRBJ1-1
D gene: -
V gene: TRBV5-1
CDR3 length: 13
clone size: many

CDR3 DNA: TGCAGCGTTGAGGAGGTAGGGAGGGGGCCAGATACGCAGTATTTT
CDR3 protein: CSVEEVGRGPDTQYF
J gene: TRBJ2-3
D gene: -
V gene: TRBV29-1
CDR3 length: 15
clone size: -

CDR3 DNA: TGCAGTGCCCCGGGACAGCTTAAAGAGACCCAGTACTTC
CDR3 protein: CSAPGQLKETQYF
J gene: TRBJ2-5
D gene: TRBD1
V gene: TRBV20-1
CDR3 length: 13
clone size: many

CDR3 DNA: TGCAGCGTTGAAGATCCTTCAGGGGGAGACACTGAAGCTTTCTTT
CDR3 protein: CSVEDPSGGDTEAFF
J gene: TRBJ1-1
D gene: TRBD1
V gene: TRBV29-1
CDR3 length: 15
clone size: few

CDR3 DNA: TGTGCCAGCAGTCGGACGGTGGTTTCCTACGAGCAGTACTTC
CDR3 protein: CASSRTVVSYEQYF
J gene: TRBJ2-7
D gene: -
V gene: TRBV7-9
CDR3 length: 14
clone size: -